A single sample is the source of the 6 T cell receptor beta chains below, sequenced in a study of shared clonotypes between healthy human individuals. Libraries were prepared by immunoSEQ multiplex PCR; TCRdb keeps only in-frame clonotypes and omits some of them. Seen here are around 2,100,000 clones, less than 95% observed once, and the top ten hold 1.2%. Naivety among CD8 cells was defined by CD45RO negativity and positive CCR7 selection, thereby excluding terminally differentiated effector memory CD45RA+ cells. Sequencing used naive CD8+ T cells sorted from blood. Every receptor here comes from a man younger than 30 in good health.

This chain joins TRBV27 and TRBJ2-1; 7 positions match TRBD2. CDR1 is MNHEY, CDR2 SMNVEV, per germline (reference sequence). V gave up 8 bases and J gave up 5 bases; unmatched junction bases: 6. There are 13 residues in the CDR3. The CDR3 loop is CASSWGRDNEQFF. The CDR3 coding sequence is TGTGCCAGCTCCTGGGGGAGGGACAATGAGCAGTTCTTC.

This clone appeared once. This sequence joins TRBV27 and TRBJ2-1; 11 bases align to TRBD2. The CDR3 runs to 13 residues. Unmatched junction bases numbered 3, after V lost 5 bases and J lost 9 bases. Germline assignment: CDR1 MNHEY and CDR2 SMNVEV (reference sequence). The CDR3 DNA is TGTGCCAGCAGTAGTAGCGGGGGGGGTGAGCAGTTCTTC. It yields the protein CASSSSGGGEQFF.

The chain carries TRBV9 and TRBJ2-2; a weak D match, TRBD2 (6 bases). Germline-derived CDR1 and CDR2 are SGDLS and YYNGEE. The V gene lost 0 bases and the J gene lost 2 bases, with 17 bases spanning the gap. There are 18 residues in the CDR3. The CDR3 sequence: CASSVEDAGPRNTGELFF. Written as DNA, the CDR3 is TGTGCCAGCAGCGTAGAGGACGCGGGACCGCGAAACACCGGGGAGCTGTTTTTT.

On this clone: This sample also contains other DNA sequences that code for the same CDR3. The chain combines TRBV19 with TRBJ2-7, with TRBD1 identical over 9 bases. V lost 5 bases and J lost 2; bases outside the gene matches: 4. This CDR3 contains 14 residues. Per germline, CDR1 LNHDA and CDR2 SQIVND (reference sequence). The CDR3 protein is CASSPGTGPYEQYF. Here the CDR3 DNA reads TGTGCCAGTAGTCCAGGGACAGGGCCCTACGAGCAGTACTTC.

This chain connects TRBV4-1 to TRBJ1-3, with D possibly TRBD1 on 5 matching bases. V lost 1 base and J lost 1, with 11 bases in between. Per germline, CDR1 MGHRA and CDR2 YSYEKL. The CDR3 is 16 amino acids. This CDR3 is CASSQAIGASGNTIYF. CDR3 sequence (DNA): TGCGCCAGCAGCCAAGCCATCGGGGCATCTGGAAACACCATATATTTT.

This clone came up once. The same CDR3 can be traced to other DNA sequences in this sample. This chain links TRBV5-6 with TRBJ2-5, with 9 bases identical to TRBD1. With the DNA end fitting TRBJ2-7 better, the J assignment may be wrong. This CDR3 region has 14 residues. Per the germline V gene, CDR1 is SGHDT and CDR2 is YYEEEE. The chain's CDR3 is CASSPGTGSYEQYF. The CDR3, as DNA: TGTGCCAGCAGCCCAGGGACAGGGTCCTACGAGCAGTACTTC.